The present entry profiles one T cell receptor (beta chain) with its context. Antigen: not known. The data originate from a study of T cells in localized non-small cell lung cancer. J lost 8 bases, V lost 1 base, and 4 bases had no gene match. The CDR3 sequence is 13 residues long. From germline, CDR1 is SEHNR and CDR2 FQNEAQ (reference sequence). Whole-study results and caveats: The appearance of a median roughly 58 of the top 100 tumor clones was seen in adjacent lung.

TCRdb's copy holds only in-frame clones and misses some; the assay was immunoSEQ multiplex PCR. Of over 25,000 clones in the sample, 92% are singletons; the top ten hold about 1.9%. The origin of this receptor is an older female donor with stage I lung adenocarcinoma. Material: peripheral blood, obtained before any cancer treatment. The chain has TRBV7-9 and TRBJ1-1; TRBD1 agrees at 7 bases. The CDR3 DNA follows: TGTGCCAGCAGCTTAGGACAGGGTGGAGAAGCTTTCTTT. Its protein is CASSLGQGGEAFF.